Below are 22 T cell receptor beta chains sequenced from a single sample in a study of T cell responses to AZD1222 COVID-19 vaccine. Using immunoSEQ multiplex PCR, the repertoire was profiled, and TCRdb retains in-frame clones only, with some absent. Found here are some 120,000 clones, around nine tenths of them singletons; the top ten hold approximately 3%. Source: peripheral blood, taken on day 0 of AZD1222 vaccination. The receptors originated from an adult in good health.

The gene calls are TRBV3-1 (or the pseudogene TRBV3-2) and TRBJ2-7; D uncertain. The ends were cut back, 8 bases at V and 0 bases at J, with 14 bases in the middle. The CDR3 loop spans 14 amino acids. CDR1 and CDR2 (germline): LGHDT, YNNKEL (reference sequence). The chain's CDR3 is CASGRATSSYEQYF. The CDR3 DNA reads TGTGCCAGCGGCCGCGCCACCAGCTCCTACGAGCAGTACTTC.

The rearrangement uses TRBV6-5 and TRBJ1-3; the D is unclear. V was shortened by 6 bases and J by 8 bases, with 20 bases between the two germline ends. There are 15 residues in the CDR3. The germline V gene has CDR1 MNHEY and CDR2 SVGAGI. CDR3 protein: CASRQRTQQKDTIYF. The CDR3 nucleotides are TGTGCCAGCAGACAGAGGACTCAACAGAAGGACACCATATATTTT.

The chain is built from TRBV6-1 and TRBJ1-1; no clear D gene. V dropped 0 bases and J dropped 7 bases, with 3 bases sitting between them. The length of the CDR3 is 11 residues. The germline CDR1 and CDR2 sequences are MNHNS and SASEGT. This CDR3 reads CASSEANEAFF. CDR3 nucleotides: TGTGCCAGCAGTGAAGCGAATGAAGCTTTCTTT.

The CDR3 DNA reads as TGTGCCAGCAGTCCCTGGACAGGGTCTAACTATGGCTACACCTTC. Translation: CASSPWTGSNYGYTF. V and J are TRBV27 and TRBJ1-2; 8 nucleotides align to TRBD1. CDR3 length equals 15 residues. Unmatched junction bases numbered 5, after V lost 5 bases and J lost 0 bases. Germline values: CDR1 MNHEY, CDR2 SMNVEV (reference sequence).

The chain recombines TRBV11-3 with TRBJ2-1; TRBD1 might be the D (6 bases). The CDR3 runs 15 residues. Germline V gives CDR1 SGHNT, CDR2 YENEEA. Trimming shortened V by 4 bases and J by 6 bases, and 16 bases separated the two germline ends. Here the CDR3 reads CASSSYRDGGNEQFF. In DNA form, the CDR3 reads TGTGCCAGCAGCTCATACAGGGACGGCGGCAATGAGCAGTTCTTC.

CDR3 loop: CASSVLDSSYEQYF. The CDR3 bases are TGTGCCAGCAGTGTACTGGACTCCTCCTACGAGCAGTACTTC. The chain has TRBV28 and TRBJ2-7, with D possibly TRBD2 on 5 matching bases. The CDR3 runs to 14 residues. Germline V gives CDR1 MDHEN, CDR2 SYDVKM. Trimming took off 5 bases at V and 0 bases at J, with 11 bases between the two ends.

In DNA, the CDR3 is TGTGCCAGCAGTTTAGCAGGGGGCGCAAGGCTATATGGCTACACCTTC. Translation gives CASSLAGGARLYGYTF. The rearrangement joins TRBV27 to TRBJ1-2; the match to TRBD1 covers 8 bases. CDR3 size: 16 residues. The V and J ends lost 2 bases and 5 bases, in that order; junction bases with no gene match: 10. Germline assignment: CDR1 MNHEY and CDR2 SMNVEV (reference sequence).

The V gene is TRBV5-1, the J gene TRBJ2-5; D gene unclear. Per the germline V gene, CDR1 is SGHRS and CDR2 is YFSETQ. Trimming took off 4 bases at V and 4 bases at J, with 14 bases between the two ends. The CDR3 length is 14 residues. The CDR3 loop reads CASSDQLGRETQYF. The CDR3 DNA follows: TGCGCCAGCAGCGACCAACTGGGTAGAGAGACCCAGTACTTC. Filled out from reference TRBV5-1 and TRBJ2-5, the complete variable domain reads KAGVTQTPRYLIKTRGQQVTLSCSPISGHRSVSWYQQTPGQGLQFLFEYFSETQRNKGNFPGRFSGRQFSNSRSEMNVSTLELGDSALYLCASSDQLGRETQYFGPGTRLLVL.

The chain carries TRBV5-1 and TRBJ2-5; TRBD2 matches 8 bases. Germline CDR1 reads SGHRS; CDR2 reads YFSETQ. Germline trimming cut 1 base from V and 5 bases from J; bases unmatched to any gene: 10. The CDR3 totals 16 residues. The CDR3 nucleotides are TGCGCCAGCAGCTTGCGCGTCGGGAGGGCCTGGGAGACCCAGTACTTC. It translates to CASSLRVGRAWETQYF. The full variable domain, rest sourced from reference TRBV5-1 and TRBJ2-5, is KAGVTQTPRYLIKTRGQQVTLSCSPISGHRSVSWYQQTPGQGLQFLFEYFSETQRNKGNFPGRFSGRQFSNSRSEMNVSTLELGDSALYLCASSLRVGRAWETQYFGPGTRLLVL.

The V call is TRBV7-9, the J call TRBJ2-1; TRBD1 aligns across 7 bases. From germline, CDR1 is SEHNR and CDR2 FQNEAQ (reference sequence). After removal of 4 bases from V and 0 bases from J, the junction contained 6 bases not matched to a gene. The CDR3 sequence is 16 residues long. This chain's CDR3 is CASSSGTVVSYNEQFF. In nucleotides, the CDR3 is TGTGCCAGCAGCTCGGGGACAGTGGTCTCCTACAATGAGCAGTTCTTC.

Written as DNA, the CDR3 is TGCAGCGTTGACCGGGGGGGGCTAGGCACTGAAGCTTTCTTT. It is translated as CSVDRGGLGTEAFF. The genes are TRBV29-1 and TRBJ1-1; a possible D gene is TRBD1 (6 bases). The CDR3 runs to 14 residues. Germline CDR1 is SQVTM and CDR2 is ANQGSEA. V was trimmed by 3 bases and J by 4 bases, leaving 15 bases between them. The full variable domain, its missing parts supplied by reference TRBV29-1 and TRBJ1-1, is SAVISQKPSRDICQRGTSLTIQCQVDSQVTMMFWYRQQPGQSLTLIATANQGSEATYESGFVIDKFPISRPNLTFSTLTVSNMSPEDSSIYLCSVDRGGLGTEAFFGQGTRLTVV.

The chain is built from TRBV5-1 and TRBJ2-7, with unresolved D. V was trimmed by 2 bases and J by 4 bases, leaving 13 bases between them. The CDR3 consists of 14 residues. Germline V gives CDR1 SGHRS, CDR2 YFSETQ. The CDR3, as DNA: TGCGCCAGCAGCTTAGACCGGCTTAGGTACGAGCAGTACTTC. Amino acids: CASSLDRLRYEQYF.

The rearrangement links TRBV7-9 to TRBJ1-1, with D maybe TRBD1 (5 bases). The CDR3 is 16 residues long. Germline CDR1 SEHNR, CDR2 FQNEAQ (reference sequence). The germline V and J ends were trimmed by 7 bases and 4 bases, with 22 bases remaining between them. DNA for the CDR3: TGTGCCAGCACCCCCCGGGCTGTGGGGCTGGGCACTGAAGCTTTCTTT. Translation: CASTPRAVGLGTEAFF. The full variable domain, rest sourced from reference TRBV7-9 and TRBJ1-1, is DTGVSQNPRHKITKRGQNVTFRCDPISEHNRLYWYRQTLGQGPEFLTYFQNEAQLEKSRLLSDRFSAERPKGSFSTLEIQRTEQGDSAMYLCASTPRAVGLGTEAFFGQGTRLTVV.

V gene TRBV3-1 (or the pseudogene TRBV3-2) combines with J gene TRBJ2-1; 14 nucleotides align to TRBD2. Germline trimming cut 1 base from V and 7 bases from J; bases unmatched to any gene: 6. CDR1 and CDR2 (germline): LGHDT, YNNKEL (reference sequence). This CDR3 has 17 residues. The chain's CDR3 is CASSQARTSGRRNEQFF. The CDR3 bases are TGTGCCAGCAGCCAAGCTCGGACTAGCGGGAGGAGAAATGAGCAGTTCTTC.

J is TRBJ1-6 and V is TRBV2, with D perhaps matching TRBD1 (6 bases). Per germline, CDR1 SNHLY and CDR2 FYNNEI. The CDR3 loop spans 14 amino acids. Trimming shortened V by 7 bases and J by 6 bases, and 13 bases separated the two germline ends. The DNA for the CDR3 is TGTGCCAGCATAGTTGTCAGGGGTAATTCACCCCTCCACTTT. The encoded protein is CASIVVRGNSPLHF.

The chain combines TRBV11-1 with TRBJ2-7; no clear D gene. V was cut by 5 bases and J by 3 bases, with 14 bases left in between. Germline CDR1 is SGHAT and CDR2 is FQDESV (reference sequence). This CDR3 has 14 amino acids. The CDR3 bases are TGTGCCAGCAGCCACCTTGATGGTGACTACGAGCAGTACTTC. This gives the protein CASSHLDGDYEQYF.

For this clone: The junction and the germline gene differ at one end; a read error may be behind it. The chain is built from TRBV27 and TRBJ2-2, with 8 bases fitting TRBD2. The CDR3 loop spans 14 amino acids. In germline, CDR1 is MNHEY, CDR2 SMNVEV (reference sequence). CDR3 sequence (DNA): TGTGCCAGCGGATTCGGGAGGGGGACCGGGGTGCTGTTTTTT. The encoded protein is CASGFGRGTGVLFF.

This chain uses TRBV19 with TRBJ1-2; 7 bases map to TRBD1. The CDR3 contains 14 residues. Trimming took 7 bases from V and 2 from J; bases not matched to a gene: 7. Looked up from germline, CDR1 is LNHDA and CDR2 is SQIVND (reference sequence). Here the CDR3 DNA reads TGTGCCAGTACATGGGGACAGCGAAACTATGGCTACACCTTC. Amino acid sequence: CASTWGQRNYGYTF.

The chain's CDR3 is CASSWRTGGAGGYTF. CDR3 DNA sequence: TGCGCCAGCAGCTGGAGGACAGGGGGCGCAGGAGGCTACACCTTC. The chain recombines TRBV5-1 with TRBJ1-2; 11 nucleotides match TRBD1. The germline V gene encodes CDR1 SGHRS and CDR2 YFSETQ. The CDR3 extends over 15 amino acids. The V and J ends lost 3 bases and 8 bases, in that order; junction bases with no gene match: 9.

The rearrangement links TRBV6-4 to TRBJ2-2; D is uncertain. This CDR3 contains 12 residues. Trimming pared 11 bases from V and 7 bases from J, leaving 14 bases between. Germline V gene lookup returns CDR1 MRHNA and CDR2 SNTAGT. The CDR3 sequence: CAHDKGVGELFF. CDR3 in DNA: TGTGCCCATGACAAGGGCGTCGGGGAGCTGTTTTTT.

The gene calls are TRBV28 and TRBJ2-3, with 12 bases identical to TRBD2. V lost 4 bases and J lost 2; bases outside the gene matches: 7. CDR3 length: 17 amino acids. The germline gives CDR1 MDHEN, CDR2 SYDVKM. DNA of the CDR3: TGTGCCAGCAGTTCTCCTCGGACTAGCGGGGACACAGATACGCAGTATTTT. Its protein product is CASSSPRTSGDTDTQYF.

The CDR3 spells CASSSPSVYRESNGELFF. The CDR3 DNA is TGTGCCAGCAGTTCCCCTTCGGTTTACAGGGAGTCAAACGGGGAGCTGTTTTTT. V usage is TRBV28 and J usage is TRBJ2-2; D is perhaps TRBD1 (6 bases). The CDR3 spans 18 residues. Germline V gene data show CDR1 as MDHEN and CDR2 as SYDVKM. V was pared by 4 bases and J by 7 bases, with 25 bases between. Together with reference TRBV28 and TRBJ2-2, the CDR3 gives the full variable domain: DVKVTQSSRYLVKRTGEKVFLECVQDMDHENMFWYRQDPGLGLRLIYFSYDVKMKEKGDIPEGYSVSREKKERFSLILESASTNQTSMYLCASSSPSVYRESNGELFFGEGSRLTVL.